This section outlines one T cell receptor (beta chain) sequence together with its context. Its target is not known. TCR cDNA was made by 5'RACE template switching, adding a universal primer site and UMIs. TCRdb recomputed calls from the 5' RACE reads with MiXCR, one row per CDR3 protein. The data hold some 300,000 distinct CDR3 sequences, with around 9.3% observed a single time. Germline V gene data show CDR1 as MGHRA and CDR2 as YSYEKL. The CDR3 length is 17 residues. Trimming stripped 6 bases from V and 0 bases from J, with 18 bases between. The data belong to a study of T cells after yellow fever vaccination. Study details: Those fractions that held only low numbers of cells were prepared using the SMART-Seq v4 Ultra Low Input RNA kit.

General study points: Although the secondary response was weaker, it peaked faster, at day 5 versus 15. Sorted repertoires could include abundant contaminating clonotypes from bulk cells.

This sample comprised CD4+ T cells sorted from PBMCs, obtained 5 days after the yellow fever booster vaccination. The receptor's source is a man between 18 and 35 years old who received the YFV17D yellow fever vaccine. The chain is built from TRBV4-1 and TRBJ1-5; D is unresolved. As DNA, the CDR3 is TGCGCCAGCAGAATTTGGGCAGGATTATTTAGCAATCAGCCCCAGCATTTT. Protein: CASRIWAGLFSNQPQHF.